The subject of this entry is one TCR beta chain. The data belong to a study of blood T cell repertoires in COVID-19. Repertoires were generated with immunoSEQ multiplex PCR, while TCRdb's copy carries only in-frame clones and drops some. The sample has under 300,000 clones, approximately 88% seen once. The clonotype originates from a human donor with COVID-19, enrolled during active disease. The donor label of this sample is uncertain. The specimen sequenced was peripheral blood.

CDR3 bases: TGCGCCAGCAGTCAACTCGCGACGGGAGTGAGCTCCTACGAGCAGTACTTC. This gives the protein CASSQLATGVSSYEQYF. This chain links TRBV23-1 with TRBJ2-7; D possibly corresponds to TRBD2 (6 bases). TRBV23-1 counts as an open reading frame of uncertain function. V lost 2 bases, J lost 0 bases, and 17 bases lay in between. The CDR3 is made up of 17 amino acids.